This TCR beta chain was recorded in a study of blood T cell repertoires in COVID-19. About the research overall: Samples taken during acute and convalescent COVID-19 were collected in the United States, Italy and Spain. Sources were T cells, B-cell-depleted T cells, or PBMCs; the material itself was cDNA or gDNA.

There are 13 residues in the CDR3. Unmatched junction bases numbered 8, after V lost 5 bases and J lost 7 bases. Germline assignment: CDR1 MDHEN and CDR2 SYDVKM. As processed by the authors: From reference gene primer amplification, estimates of nucleated cell counts were derived. Clones were read by immunoSEQ multiplex PCR, and TCRdb kept only the in-frame ones, dropping some. The V and J calls and clone size are taken from that table; D and trimming were inferred from the DNA. The sample contains around 200,000 clones, about 80% of which appear only once. The chain uses TRBV28 and TRBJ2-7; 7 positions match TRBD2. The origin of this receptor is a woman in her thirties or forties with active or convalescent COVID-19. The sample taken for sequencing was peripheral blood. The CDR3 DNA reads as TGTGCCAGCAGTCTTGCGGGAGCTCGGGAGCAGTACTTC. Its protein product is CASSLAGAREQYF.